This TCR beta chain emerged from a study of T cell repertoires in cytomegalovirus infection. One entry per CDR3 protein, called by TCRdb with MiXCR from the reads. This sample has some 920,000 distinct CDR3 sequences, with roughly 30% found just once. CDR1 and CDR2 (germline): ENHRY, SYGVKD. The V gene lost 1 base and the J gene lost 3 bases, with 12 bases spanning the gap. CDR3 size: 15 residues. Study-level findings and limits: Identification of carriers of CMV plus the relevant HLA was achieved through cumulative public TCR beta family frequency. Across the ex vivo response, the dominant clonotypes were HLA-C-restricted CMV-specific TCR beta clonotypes.

This clonotype was recorded only once. Antigen: not known. The rearrangement joins TRBV10-3 to TRBJ1-1, with unresolved D. The material was cultured CD8+ T cells from PBMCs, obtained from culture after CMV antigen stimulation. This TCR came from a human donor in good health (CMV status not recorded). Some clones in this sample may be carry-over from other donors' samples. The CDR3: CAISEWVQRDTEAFF. CDR3 coding DNA: TGTGCCATCAGTGAGTGGGTCCAACGGGACACTGAAGCTTTCTTT.